Presented here are 17 T cell receptor beta chains from one specimen sequenced in a study of beta chain features in type 1 diabetes. The sequenced template was cDNA made from the entire isolated RNA. The data were produced by immunoSEQ multiplex PCR, yet TCRdb's version contains in-frame clones alone and is incomplete. The data contain a few hundred thousand clones, 16% of them singletons. Study results and caveats: Shortening that was moderate but significant affected the TCRB CDR3s of Type 1 diabetes patients in all four CD4+ subsets.

No antigens are known for them. The sample was naive CD4+ T cells from blood. Receptors originate from a man aged 30 to 45 with type 1 diabetes.

This rearrangement joins TRBV9 to TRBJ2-7; the D gene is possibly TRBD1 (6 bases). Germline loops: CDR1 SGDLS, CDR2 YYNGEE. This CDR3 is 14 amino acids long. V was pared by 0 bases and J by 5 bases, with 12 bases between. CDR3 in DNA: TGTGCCAGCAGCGTAGGAAACAGGGCCAACGAGCAGTACTTC. As protein: CASSVGNRANEQYF.

Only a few counts were recorded for this clone. The same CDR3 is also encoded by other DNA sequences in this sample. In nucleotides, the CDR3 is TGCAGTGCTGGGACGGGGGATGAGCAGTTCTTC. Translation gives CSAGTGDEQFF. This chain uses TRBV20-1 with TRBJ2-1; the D gene is possibly TRBD2 (6 bases). This CDR3 spans 11 amino acids. Between the trimmed V and J ends, which lost 5 bases and 8 bases, there was a span of 10 bases. Germline CDR1 is DFQATT and CDR2 is SNEGSKA (reference sequence).

Only a few counts were recorded for this clone. The V gene is TRBV9, the J gene TRBJ2-6; D uncertain. This CDR3 is built from 13 residues. V gave up 4 bases and J gave up 12 bases, with 14 bases separating them. Germline lookup yields CDR1 SGDLS and CDR2 YYNGEE. The DNA of the CDR3 is TGTGCCAGCAGCCCGAGAACAGAATCCGTCCTGACTTTC. Translated: CASSPRTESVLTF.

Only a few counts were recorded for this clone. This chain connects TRBV19 to TRBJ1-1; no firm D call. CDR3 length equals 13 residues. CDR1 and CDR2 from the germline V gene are LNHDA and SQIVND (reference sequence). V gave up 10 bases and J gave up 0 bases, with 12 bases separating them. The DNA of the CDR3 is TGTGCCACCAGTTCCCTGGTGAACACTGAAGCTTTCTTT. It specifies CATSSLVNTEAFF.

The V and J genes are TRBV30 and TRBJ2-7; 8 positions match TRBD1. The germline CDR1 and CDR2 sequences are GTSNPN and SVGIG (reference sequence). This CDR3 has 14 amino acids. The V gene end was trimmed by 1 base and the J gene end by 7 bases; junction bases not matched to a gene: 9. CDR3 sequence (DNA): TGTGCCTGGAGTGGCGGGACAGGCGCAAGGGAGCAGTACTTC. The encoded protein is CAWSGGTGAREQYF.

This chain links TRBV7-6 with TRBJ2-7; 9 nucleotides match TRBD2. V shed 1 base and J 2 bases; nucleotides not matched to a gene: 0. Per the germline V gene, CDR1 is SGHVS and CDR2 is FNYEAQ. This CDR3 spans 14 amino acids. The DNA of the CDR3 is TGTGCCAGCAGCTTAGGACTAGCGGCCTACGAGCAGTACTTC. This translates into CASSLGLAAYEQYF. Full variable domain (rest looked up from reference TRBV7-6 and TRBJ2-7): GAGVSQSPRYKVTKRGQDVALRCDPISGHVSLYWYRQALGQGPEFLTYFNYEAQQDKSGLPNDRFSAERPEGSISTLTIQRTEQRDSAMYRCASSLGLAAYEQYFGPGTRLTVT.

This sequence joins TRBV15 and TRBJ2-7; maybe TRBD1 (5 bases). Looked up from germline, CDR1 is LNHNV and CDR2 is YYDKDF (reference sequence). Trimming left V 1 base short and J 4 bases short, with 11 bases between. The CDR3 covers 14 residues. The CDR3 bases are TGTGCCACCAGCAGAGTTACAGGTCCGTACGAGCAGTACTTC. Translating gives CATSRVTGPYEQYF. The full variable domain, completed using reference TRBV15 and TRBJ2-7, is DAMVIQNPRYQVTQFGKPVTLSCSQTLNHNVMYWYQQKSSQAPKLLFHYYDKDFNNEADTPDNFQSRRPNTSFCFLDIRSPGLGDTAMYLCATSRVTGPYEQYFGPGTRLTVT.

J is TRBJ2-3 and V is TRBV13, with unresolved D. V dropped 5 bases and J dropped 1 base, with 10 bases sitting between them. This CDR3 has 14 amino acids. Germline CDR1 is PRHDT and CDR2 is FYEKMQ (reference sequence). The CDR3: CASSPGPGTDTQYF. The CDR3 nucleotides are TGTGCCAGCAGCCCCGGACCTGGCACAGATACGCAGTATTTT.

V is TRBV27 and J is TRBJ2-7; 8 bases are a match to TRBD1. The V gene's germline CDR1 is MNHEY and CDR2 SMNVEV (reference sequence). V lost 6 bases, J lost 3 bases, and 10 bases stayed unmatched. The CDR3 length is 15 residues. This CDR3 reads CASRQQGVAFYEQYF. DNA of the CDR3: TGTGCCAGCAGACAACAGGGGGTAGCTTTCTACGAGCAGTACTTC.

This clone was found a few times. The chain is built from TRBV30 and TRBJ1-5; tentatively, D is TRBD1 (6 bases). This CDR3 region has 14 residues. Germline CDR1 and CDR2: GTSNPN and SVGIG (reference sequence). V dropped 2 bases and J dropped 5 bases, with 13 bases sitting between them. The CDR3 protein is CAWSRRRGHQPQHF. DNA for the CDR3: TGTGCCTGGAGTCGTCGACGGGGGCATCAGCCCCAGCATTTT.

V and J are TRBV2 and TRBJ1-5; 8 bases line up with TRBD1. After removal of 5 bases from V and 6 bases from J, the junction contained 9 bases not matched to a gene. CDR3 length equals 15 residues. Germline CDR1 and CDR2: SNHLY and FYNNEI. In DNA, the CDR3 is TGTGCCAGCAGTCTGACGGAGCAGGGGGCTCAGCCCCAGCATTTT. Its translation is CASSLTEQGAQPQHF.

This chain connects TRBV20-1 to TRBJ2-3, with D possibly TRBD2 on 5 matching bases. Trimming left V 8 bases short and J 6 bases short, with 12 bases between. Germline CDR1 and CDR2: DFQATT and SNEGSKA (reference sequence). The CDR3 is 11 amino acids. In DNA form, the CDR3 reads TGCAGTTACGCCGGCGGGGATACGCAGTATTTT. It encodes CSYAGGDTQYF.

As regards this clone: Different DNA sequences within this sample yield the same CDR3. The chain employs TRBV9 and TRBJ2-3; D unresolved. Per germline, CDR1 SGDLS and CDR2 YYNGEE. The CDR3 is 12 residues long. Trimming took 0 bases from V and 3 from J, leaving 2 bases between them. The DNA for the CDR3 is TGTGCCAGCAGCGTAGCAACAGATACGCAGTATTTT. Translated: CASSVATDTQYF.

The V gene is TRBV7-3, the J gene TRBJ2-3; the D call may be TRBD1 or TRBD2 (6 bases each). V gave up 2 bases and J gave up 0 bases, with 12 bases separating them. The length of the CDR3 is 16 residues. Germline CDR1 SGHTA, CDR2 FQGTGA. The chain's CDR3 is CASSLSGGTSTDTQYF. The CDR3 DNA is TGTGCCAGCAGCTTATCCGGCGGGACAAGCACAGATACGCAGTATTTT. Complete variable domain (other parts from reference TRBV7-3 and TRBJ2-3): GAGVSQTPSNKVTEKGKYVELRCDPISGHTALYWYRQSLGQGPEFLIYFQGTGAADDSGLPNDRFFAVRPEGSVSTLKIQRTERGDSAVYLCASSLSGGTSTDTQYFGPGTRLTVL.

The rearrangement links TRBV29-1 to TRBJ2-7, with D tentatively TRBD1 or TRBD2 (5 bases each). Trimming pared 0 bases from V and 7 bases from J, leaving 13 bases between. The length of the CDR3 is 13 residues. Germline V lookup: CDR1 SQVTM, CDR2 ANQGSEA. The CDR3 DNA is TGCAGCGTTGAAGAATCCATGGGGGTTGAGCAGTACTTC. It yields the protein CSVEESMGVEQYF.

CDR3 sequence (DNA): TGTGCCAGCAGCTTGGGACTCTTTGAGCAGTACTTC. As protein: CASSLGLFEQYF. The chain joins TRBV7-2 to TRBJ2-7; D may be TRBD2 (6 bases). The CDR3 sequence is 12 residues long. V was shortened by 3 bases and J by 7 bases, with 10 bases between the two germline ends. Per the germline V gene, CDR1 is SGHTA and CDR2 is FQGNSA. Full variable domain (rest looked up from reference TRBV7-2 and TRBJ2-7): GAGVSQSPSNKVTEKGKDVELRCDPISGHTALYWYRQSLGQGLEFLIYFQGNSAPDKSGLPSDRFSAERTGGSVSTLTIQRTQQEDSAVYLCASSLGLFEQYFGPGTRLTVT.

The chain links TRBV9 to TRBJ2-1; no clear D. Trimming pared 0 bases from V and 0 bases from J, leaving 10 bases between. The CDR3 length is 16 residues. Germline V gene lookup returns CDR1 SGDLS and CDR2 YYNGEE. The CDR3 bases are TGTGCCAGCAGCGTAGATGTGAGAGTCTCCTACAATGAGCAGTTCTTC. This gives the protein CASSVDVRVSYNEQFF.